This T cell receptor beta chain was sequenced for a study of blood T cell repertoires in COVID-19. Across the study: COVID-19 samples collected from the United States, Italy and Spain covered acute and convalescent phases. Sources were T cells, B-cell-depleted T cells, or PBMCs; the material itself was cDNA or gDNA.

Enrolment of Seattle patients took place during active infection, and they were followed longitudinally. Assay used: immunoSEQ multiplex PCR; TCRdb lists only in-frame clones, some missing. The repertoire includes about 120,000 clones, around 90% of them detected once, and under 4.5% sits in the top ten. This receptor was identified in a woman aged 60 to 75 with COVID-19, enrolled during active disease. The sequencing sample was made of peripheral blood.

CDR3 in amino acids: CASSPTSGGFPFF. The CDR3 DNA reads as TGTGCCAGCAGTCCCACTAGCGGGGGGTTTCCGTTCTTC. V gene TRBV6-6 combines with J gene TRBJ2-1; 12 positions match TRBD2. J was trimmed by 15 bases and V by 5 bases; bases with no gene match: 8. The CDR3 totals 13 residues. Germline CDR1 and CDR2: MNHNY and SVGAGI (reference sequence).